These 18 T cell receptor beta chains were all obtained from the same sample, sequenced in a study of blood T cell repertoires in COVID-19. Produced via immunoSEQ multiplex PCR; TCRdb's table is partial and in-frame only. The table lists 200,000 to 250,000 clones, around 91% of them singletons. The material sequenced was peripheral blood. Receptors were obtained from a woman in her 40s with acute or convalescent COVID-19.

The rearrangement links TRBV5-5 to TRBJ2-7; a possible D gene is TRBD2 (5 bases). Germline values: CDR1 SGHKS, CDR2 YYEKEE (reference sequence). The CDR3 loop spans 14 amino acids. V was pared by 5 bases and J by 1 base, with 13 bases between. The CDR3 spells CASSPGRRSYEQYV. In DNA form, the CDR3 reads TGTGCCAGCAGTCCTGGACGGAGGTCCTACGAGCAGTACGTC.

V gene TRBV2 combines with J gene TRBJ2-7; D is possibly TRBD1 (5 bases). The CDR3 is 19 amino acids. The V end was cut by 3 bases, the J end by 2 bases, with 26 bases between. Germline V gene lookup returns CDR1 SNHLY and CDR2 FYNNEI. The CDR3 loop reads CASSEGPYADRSPPYEQYV. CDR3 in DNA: TGTGCCAGCAGTGAGGGGCCATACGCCGACAGATCACCTCCCTACGAGCAGTACGTC.

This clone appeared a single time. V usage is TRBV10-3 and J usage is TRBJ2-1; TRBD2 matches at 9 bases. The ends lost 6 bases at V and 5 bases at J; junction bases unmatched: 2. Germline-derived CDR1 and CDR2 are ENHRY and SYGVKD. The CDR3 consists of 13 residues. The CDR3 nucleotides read TGTGCCATCAGCCAGCGGGGGGACAATGAGCAGTTCTTC. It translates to CAISQRGDNEQFF.

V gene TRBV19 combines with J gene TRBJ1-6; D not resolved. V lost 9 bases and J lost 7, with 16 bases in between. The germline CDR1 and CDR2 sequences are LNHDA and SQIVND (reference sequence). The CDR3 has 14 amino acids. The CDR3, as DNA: TGTGCCAGCCGGAGGACGGAAAGAAATTCACCCCTCCACTTT. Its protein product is CASRRTERNSPLHF.

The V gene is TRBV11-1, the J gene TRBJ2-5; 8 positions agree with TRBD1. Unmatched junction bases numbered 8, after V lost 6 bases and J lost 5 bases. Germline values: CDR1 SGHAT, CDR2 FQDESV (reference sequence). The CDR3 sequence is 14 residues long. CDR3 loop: CASSFDRGYETQYF. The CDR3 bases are TGTGCCAGCAGTTTCGACAGGGGTTATGAGACCCAGTACTTC.

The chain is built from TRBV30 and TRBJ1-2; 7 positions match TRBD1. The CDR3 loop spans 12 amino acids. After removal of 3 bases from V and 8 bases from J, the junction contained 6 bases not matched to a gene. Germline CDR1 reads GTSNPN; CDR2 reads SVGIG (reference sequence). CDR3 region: CAWSARGIGYTF. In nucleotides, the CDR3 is TGTGCCTGGAGCGCCAGGGGGATCGGCTACACCTTC.

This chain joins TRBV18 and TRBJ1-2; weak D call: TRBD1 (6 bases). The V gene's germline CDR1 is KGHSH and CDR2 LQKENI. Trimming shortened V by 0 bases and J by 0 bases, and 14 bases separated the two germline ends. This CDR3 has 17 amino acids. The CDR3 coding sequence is TGTGCCAGCTCACCACCGATCCCGACAGGCCCTAACTATGGCTACACCTTC. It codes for CASSPPIPTGPNYGYTF.

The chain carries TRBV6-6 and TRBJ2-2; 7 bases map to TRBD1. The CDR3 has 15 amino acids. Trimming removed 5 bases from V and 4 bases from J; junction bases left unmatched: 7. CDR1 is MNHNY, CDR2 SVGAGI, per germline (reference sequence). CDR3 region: CASSNPTGITGELFF. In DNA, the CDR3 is TGTGCCAGCAGTAACCCGACAGGGATCACCGGGGAGCTGTTTTTT.

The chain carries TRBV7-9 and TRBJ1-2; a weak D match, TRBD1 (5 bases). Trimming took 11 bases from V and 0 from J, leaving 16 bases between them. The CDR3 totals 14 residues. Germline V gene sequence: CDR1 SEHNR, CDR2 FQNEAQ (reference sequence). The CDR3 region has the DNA TGTGCCGTCCCGCAGGGAAGGACTAACTATGGCTACACCTTC. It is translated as CAVPQGRTNYGYTF.

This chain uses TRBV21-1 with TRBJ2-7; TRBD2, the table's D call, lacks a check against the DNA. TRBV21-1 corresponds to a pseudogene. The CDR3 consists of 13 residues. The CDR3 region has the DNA TGTGCCAGCAGCAAAGCGGGGGGGCACGAGCAGTACGTC. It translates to CASSKAGGHEQYV.

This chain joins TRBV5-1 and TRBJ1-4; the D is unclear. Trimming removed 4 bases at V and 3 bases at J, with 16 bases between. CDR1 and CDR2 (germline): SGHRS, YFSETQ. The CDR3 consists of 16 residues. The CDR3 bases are TGCGCCAGCAGCCAGAGGCAGTTTGCGGCTAATGAAAAACTGTTTTTT. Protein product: CASSQRQFAANEKLFF.

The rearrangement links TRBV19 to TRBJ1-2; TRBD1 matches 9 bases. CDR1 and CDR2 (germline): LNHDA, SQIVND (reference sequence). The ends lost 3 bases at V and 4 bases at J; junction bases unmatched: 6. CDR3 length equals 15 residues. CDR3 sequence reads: CASSIEGQGLYGYTF. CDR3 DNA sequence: TGTGCCAGTAGTATTGAGGGACAGGGACTCTATGGCTACACCTTC.

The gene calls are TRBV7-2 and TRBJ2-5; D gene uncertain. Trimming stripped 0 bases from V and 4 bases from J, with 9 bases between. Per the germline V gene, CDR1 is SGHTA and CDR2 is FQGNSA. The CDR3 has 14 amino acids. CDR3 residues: CASSLAKPGETQYF. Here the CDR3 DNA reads TGTGCCAGCAGCTTAGCGAAGCCAGGAGAGACCCAGTACTTC.

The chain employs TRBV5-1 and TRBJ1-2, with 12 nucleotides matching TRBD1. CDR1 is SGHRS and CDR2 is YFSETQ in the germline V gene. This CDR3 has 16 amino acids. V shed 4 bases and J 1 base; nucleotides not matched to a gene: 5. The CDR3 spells CASSPGTGGGNYGYTF. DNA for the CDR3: TGCGCCAGCAGCCCGGGGACAGGGGGCGGTAACTATGGCTACACCTTC.

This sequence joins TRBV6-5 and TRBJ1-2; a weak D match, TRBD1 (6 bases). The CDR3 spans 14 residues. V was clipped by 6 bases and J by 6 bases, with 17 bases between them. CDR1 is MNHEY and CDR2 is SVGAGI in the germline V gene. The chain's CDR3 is CASSTRDIRDGYTF. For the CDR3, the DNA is TGTGCCAGCAGCACCCGGGACATCCGGGATGGCTACACCTTC.

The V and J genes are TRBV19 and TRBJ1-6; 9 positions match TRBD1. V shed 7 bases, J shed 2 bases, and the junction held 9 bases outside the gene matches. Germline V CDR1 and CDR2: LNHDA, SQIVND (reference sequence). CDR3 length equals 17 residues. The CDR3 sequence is CASTSGTGSPYNSPLHF. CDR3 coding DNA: TGTGCCAGTACCTCCGGGACAGGGAGCCCCTATAATTCACCCCTCCACTTT. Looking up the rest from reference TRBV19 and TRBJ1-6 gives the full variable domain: DGGITQSPKYLFRKEGQNVTLSCEQNLNHDAMYWYRQDPGQGLRLIYYSQIVNDFQKGDIAEGYSVSREKKESFPLTVTSAQKNPTAFYLCASTSGTGSPYNSPLHFGNGTRLTVT.

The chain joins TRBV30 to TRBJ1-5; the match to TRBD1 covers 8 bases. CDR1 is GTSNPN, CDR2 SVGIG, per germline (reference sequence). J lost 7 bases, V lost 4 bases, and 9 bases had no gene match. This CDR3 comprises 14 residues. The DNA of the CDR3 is TGTGCCTGGAACAGGGGGGCGCCAGGCCAGCCCCAGCATTTT. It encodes CAWNRGAPGQPQHF.

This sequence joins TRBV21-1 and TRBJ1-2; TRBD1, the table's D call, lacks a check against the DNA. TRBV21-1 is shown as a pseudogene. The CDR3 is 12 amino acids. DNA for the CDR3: TGTGCCAGCCCACAGGCTCAGTATGGCTACACCTTC. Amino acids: CASPQAQYGYTF.